These T cell receptor beta chains were read from a single sample in a study of memory CD4+ T cells and cytomegalovirus serostatus. Data came from immunoSEQ multiplex PCR; TCRdb stores just in-frame clones and leaves some out. The table lists some 60,000 clones, around 79% of them singletons, with 2.6% in the top ten. The sample comprised memory CD4+ T cells from blood. The receptor set was obtained from an adult in good health and CMV-seropositive. Both conserved end residues are part of each CDR3. D genes are given only for firm matches. Part of the rows lack a size; the others show once, few, many or a class for expanded clones.

.,.,TRBJ2-5,TRBV25-1,TGTGCCAGCAGTGAGCGACTACTCCAAGAGACCCAGTACTTC,CASSERLLQETQYF
.,.,TRBJ2-5,TRBV30,TGTGCCTGGAGTGCAGGACATGCCCAAGAGACCCAGTACTTC,CAWSAGHAQETQYF
.,.,TRBJ2-3,TRBV6-1,TGTGCCAGCGGCTTGATAAGTTCAGATACGCAGTATTTT,CASGLISSDTQYF
.,TRBD2,TRBJ2-7,TRBV19,TGTGCCAGTAGTATGGGGATAGCGGGAGACACCTACGAGCAGTACTTC,CASSMGIAGDTYEQYF
.,.,TRBJ1-2,TRBV5-6,TGTGCCAGCGGGAGTGCAGGAGCTAACTATGGCTACACCTTC,CASGSAGANYGYTF
.,.,TRBJ1-1,TRBV6-1,TGTGCCAGCATAGGGCCGGCCACTGAAGCTTTCTTT,CASIGPATEAFF
.,TRBD2,TRBJ2-7,TRBV28,TGTGCCAGCATTGACCGGACTAGCGGGATGTGGTCCTACGAGCAGTACTTC,CASIDRTSGMWSYEQYF
.,.,TRBJ2-1,TRBV29-1,TGCAGCGTCGGCAACGCAGACAATGAGCAGTTCTTC,CSVGNADNEQFF
.,TRBD1,TRBJ2-3,TRBV27,TGTGCCAGCAGTTCCTGGGGACAGGGGGCAGATACGCAGTATTTT,CASSSWGQGADTQYF
.,.,TRBJ2-7,TRBV4-2,TGTGCCAGCAGCCGACAGGGAACCGGGACTAGCTCCTACGAGCAGTACTTC,CASSRQGTGTSSYEQYF
.,.,TRBJ2-5,TRBV5-6,TGTGCCAGCAGCTTGGGCCTAGGGGTGGAGACCCAGTACTTC,CASSLGLGVETQYF
.,.,TRBJ1-2,TRBV25-1,TGTGCCAGCAGTGTAAACAGGGATGGCTACACCTTC,CASSVNRDGYTF
.,.,TRBJ2-3,TRBV7-2,TGTGCCAGCAGCTTAGTCTCTACTGTGGCCACAGATACGCAGTATTTT,CASSLVSTVATDTQYF
few,.,TRBJ1-3,TRBV30,TGTGCCTGGAGTGTATGGAGGGGCAGAGGTGGAAACACCATATATTTT,CAWSVWRGRGGNTIYF
.,TRBD1,TRBJ2-7,TRBV7-2,TGTGCCAGCAGCTTAGTGGGACAGGGCTCCTACGAGCAGTACTTC,CASSLVGQGSYEQYF
.,.,TRBJ2-7,TRBV19,TGTGCCAGTAAGGGACAGAAGGGACTGCCCGATCGACAGCAGTACTTC,CASKGQKGLPDRQQYF
.,.,TRBJ1-6,TRBV18,TGTGCCAGCTCATGGGAGTATAATTCACCCCTCCACTTT,CASSWEYNSPLHF
.,.,TRBJ1-1,TRBV9,TGTGCCAGCAGCGTAGCCGGAGCAGGGGAAGCTTTCTTT,CASSVAGAGEAFF
.,.,TRBJ1-2,TRBV4-3,TGCGCCAGCAGCCTCCTTGGGGAGACTGGCTACACCTTC,CASSLLGETGYTF
.,.,TRBJ2-1,TRBV19,TGTGCCAGTAGTACGAGATATGAGCAGTTCTTC,CASSTRYEQFF
.,TRBD2,TRBJ2-5,TRBV4-3,TGCGCCAGCAGCCAAGAGTTGACTAGCGGGAGTGGAGAGACCCAGTACTTC,CASSQELTSGSGETQYF
few,.,TRBJ2-1,TRBV7-9,TGTGCCAGCAGCTCGACAGGCAAGGAGCAGTTCTTC,CASSSTGKEQFF
.,TRBD2,TRBJ2-5,TRBV7-2,TGTGCCAGCAGCTCTCCGACTAGCCCGGAGACCCAGTACTTC,CASSSPTSPETQYF
.,TRBD2,TRBJ2-1,TRBV4-3,TGCGCCAGCAGCCAAGCGGTAGCGGGAGTTTCCTACAATGAGCAGTTCTTC,CASSQAVAGVSYNEQFF
few,TRBD2,TRBJ2-5,TRBV11-2,TGTGCCAGCAGCCGGACTAGCGGGGGTTCTCAAGAGACCCAGTACTTC,CASSRTSGGSQETQYF
.,.,TRBJ2-5,TRBV18,TGTGCCAGCTCACCTGGCGGGTCTGAGACCCAGTACTTC,CASSPGGSETQYF
few,.,TRBJ2-1,TRBV4-2,TGTGCCAGCAGCCACCCAAGCGGCGGGTCCTACAATGAGCAGTTCTTC,CASSHPSGGSYNEQFF
.,.,TRBJ1-3,TRBV9,TGTGCCAGCAGCGCCGGTGGGAGTGGAAACACCATATATTTT,CASSAGGSGNTIYF
.,.,TRBJ1-2,TRBV5-1,TGCGCCAGCCGGGTCGATGGGATGGGAGCGGGCTACACCTTC,CASRVDGMGAGYTF
.,.,TRBJ2-2,TRBV6-5,TGTGCCAGCAGTTACGGGCCCGGGGAGCTGTTTTTT,CASSYGPGELFF
.,TRBD2,TRBJ2-2,TRBV28,TGTGCCAGCAGCACCGTGAGACTGGGACTAGCGGGAGGCACCGGGGAGCTGTTTTTT,CASSTVRLGLAGGTGELFF
.,TRBD1,TRBJ2-7,TRBV5-1,TGCGCCAGCAGCATAGGGACAGCCTACGAGCAGTACTTC,CASSIGTAYEQYF
.,.,TRBJ2-3,TRBV6-1,TGTGCCAGCAGTGAAGCAGGACAGCTCATCTTTAGCACAGATACGCAGTATTTT,CASSEAGQLIFSTDTQYF
.,.,TRBJ1-1,TRBV15,TGTGCCACCAGCAGCGCGCTAGGAGCTGAAGCTTTCTTT,CATSSALGAEAFF
.,TRBD1,TRBJ2-7,TRBV29-1,TGCAGCGGTACGGGACAGGGGAACGAGCAGTACTTC,CSGTGQGNEQYF
.,TRBD2,TRBJ2-1,TRBV5-1,TGCGCCAGCAGCCCCAACTTAGCGGGTTCATACAATGAGCAGTTCTTC,CASSPNLAGSYNEQFF
.,.,TRBJ2-1,TRBV11-3,TGTGCCAGCAGTTACTCCGGGACAACCGCCTACAATGAGCAGTTCTTC,CASSYSGTTAYNEQFF
.,TRBD1,TRBJ2-2,TRBV7-2,TGTGCCAGCAGCTCTACTCGGACAGGGGCCGGGGAGCTGTTTTTT,CASSSTRTGAGELFF
.,.,TRBJ1-1,TRBV7-2,TGTGCCAGCAGCTTGAGGGGGGATACTGAAGCTTTCTTT,CASSLRGDTEAFF
.,.,TRBJ2-5,TRBV2,TGTGCCAGCAGTTACCCACCGGAGACCCAGTACTTC,CASSYPPETQYF
.,.,TRBJ2-7,TRBV18,TGTGCCAGCTCACCAAGGAGGGGGAACTCCTACGAGCAGTACTTC,CASSPRRGNSYEQYF
few,TRBD1,TRBJ2-1,TRBV28,TGTGCCAGCAGTTCGACCGGGACAGGGATGGAGCAGTTCTTC,CASSSTGTGMEQFF
.,.,TRBJ2-3,TRBV19,TGTGCCAGTAGTATAGATCCTAGGGATACGCAGTATTTT,CASSIDPRDTQYF
.,.,TRBJ2-3,TRBV7-2,TGTGCCAGCAGCTCCCGAACCAGCACAGATACGCAGTATTTT,CASSSRTSTDTQYF
.,.,TRBJ1-2,TRBV18,TGTGCCAGCTCAGACTTACCAGGGACTTTCACCTTC,CASSDLPGTFTF
.,.,TRBJ2-1,TRBV7-9,TGTGCCAGCAGCTTAGATGGGAGCTACAATGAGCAGTTCTTC,CASSLDGSYNEQFF
.,.,TRBJ2-7,TRBV28,TGTGCCAGCAGTGCGATTTGGACAGCAAATTACTACGAGCAGTACTTC,CASSAIWTANYYEQYF
few,.,TRBJ2-5,TRBV15,TGTGCCACCAGCAGAGATGCGGCTCATCTAAGGGGGGAGACCCAGTACTTC,CATSRDAAHLRGETQYF
.,.,TRBJ1-3,TRBV4-3,TGCGCCAGCAGCCGCACGGAGGGATCTGGAAACACCATATATTTT,CASSRTEGSGNTIYF
.,.,TRBJ1-2,TRBV6-5,TGTGCCAGCCGAGACAGACACTATGGCTACACCTTC,CASRDRHYGYTF
.,TRBD2,TRBJ2-2,TRBV19,TGTGCCAGTAGCAGGACAGCGGGAGGGCCGGGAACCGGGGAGCTGTTTTTT,CASSRTAGGPGTGELFF
.,TRBD1,TRBJ1-1,TRBV11-2,TGTGCCAGCAGCTTGACAGGGAGGTTGGAAGCTTTCTTT,CASSLTGRLEAFF
.,TRBD2,TRBJ2-1,TRBV2,TGTGCCAGGGGACTAGCGGGTATGAATGAGCAGTTCTTC,CARGLAGMNEQFF
.,.,TRBJ2-3,TRBV7-2,TGTGCCAGCAGCTTGTACACAGATACGCAGTATTTT,CASSLYTDTQYF
.,TRBD1,TRBJ2-5,TRBV30,TGTGCCTGGAGCCGGGACAGTAAAGAGACCCAGTACTTC,CAWSRDSKETQYF
.,.,TRBJ2-1,TRBV11-3,TGTGCCAGCAGCTTAGATCTTGGGTCTAGCGACCTGGTGACTGAGCAGTTCTTC,CASSLDLGSSDLVTEQFF
.,.,TRBJ1-1,TRBV5-6,TGTGCCAGCAGCTTGGAAGGTGAGGGGCGGGGGGAGACTGAAGCTTTCTTT,CASSLEGEGRGETEAFF
.,.,TRBJ2-5,TRBV11-1,TGTGCCAGCAGCTTAGATCTGTACCAAGAGACCCAGTACTTC,CASSLDLYQETQYF
.,.,TRBJ2-5,TRBV29-1,TGCAGCGTCGGGGACGGAGCAAGGGCCCAGTACTTC,CSVGDGARAQYF